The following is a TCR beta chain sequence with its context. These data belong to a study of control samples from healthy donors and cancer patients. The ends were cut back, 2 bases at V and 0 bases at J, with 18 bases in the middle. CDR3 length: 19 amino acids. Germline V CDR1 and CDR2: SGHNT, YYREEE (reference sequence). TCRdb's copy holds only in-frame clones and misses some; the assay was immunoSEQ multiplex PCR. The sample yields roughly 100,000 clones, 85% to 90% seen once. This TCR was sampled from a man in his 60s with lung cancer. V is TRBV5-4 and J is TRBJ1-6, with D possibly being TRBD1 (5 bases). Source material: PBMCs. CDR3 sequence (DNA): TGTGCCAGCAGCTTTGGAGGTCCGGGGCCGAGCTCCTATAATTCACCCCTCCACTTT. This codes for CASSFGGPGPSSYNSPLHF.